What follows is one T cell receptor (beta chain) and its context. Its antigen remains unidentified. Other DNA sequences in this sample translate to the same CDR3. The protocol was immunoSEQ multiplex PCR, while the TCRdb copy is restricted to in-frame clones and leaves out a portion. The sample shows about 2,500,000 clones, about 92% of them seen only once. This entry is derived from a study of shared clonotypes between healthy human individuals. Broader study findings: The diversity represented, both genetic and in exposure history, was limited by few donors. It was only blood that was sampled, and tissue repertoires likely differ.

The sample was naive CD4+ T cells sorted from blood. Indicated subset: CD45RA+ positively selected. The TCR originated in a young man in good health.

DNA of the CDR3: TGTGCCAGCTCACTAGGGGCAGTGAACACTGAAGCTTTCTTT. Translating gives CASSLGAVNTEAFF. V usage is TRBV18 and J usage is TRBJ1-1; D might be TRBD1 (5 bases). The germline CDR1 and CDR2 sequences are KGHSH and LQKENI. V lost 4 bases to trimming and J lost 0 bases, with 9 bases between them. This CDR3 contains 14 residues.